This T cell receptor (beta chain) was observed in a study of blood T cell repertoires in COVID-19. Study overall: COVID-19 samples collected from the United States, Italy and Spain covered acute and convalescent phases. Sources were T cells, B-cell-depleted T cells, or PBMCs; the material itself was cDNA or gDNA.

The CDR3 length is 15 residues. The germline V gene encodes CDR1 LGHNT and CDR2 FRNRAP. After removal of 3 bases from V and 6 bases from J, the junction contained 5 bases not matched to a gene. Libraries were prepared by immunoSEQ multiplex PCR; TCRdb keeps only in-frame clonotypes and omits some of them. In the table there are about 100,000 clones, just under 80% of which are singletons. The TCR was taken from a woman in her sixties or seventies with acute or convalescent COVID-19. Material for sequencing was peripheral blood. The V call is TRBV12-5, the J call TRBJ1-5; 10 positions agree with TRBD1. The CDR3 DNA reads TGTGCTAGTGGTTTCGGACAGGGGGTCGGTCAGCCCCAGCATTTT. It specifies CASGFGQGVGQPQHF. The full variable domain, with the rest looked up from reference TRBV12-5 and TRBJ1-5, is DARVTQTPRHKVTEMGQEVTMRCQPILGHNTVFWYRQTMMQGLELLAYFRNRAPLDDSGMPKDRFSAEMPDATLATLKIQPSEPRDSAVYFCASGFGQGVGQPQHFGDGTRLSIL.